Only a few counts were recorded for the clone carrying this T cell receptor (beta chain). Its antigen is still unknown. Broader study findings: Tumor-infiltrating Treg TCR alpha and beta sequences overlapped most with tumor naive CD4+ T cells, then blood naive. Tumor memory CD4+ T cell TCR gene usage clustered with blood and lymph node memory CD4+ cells and lymph node naive CD4+ cells.

Full-length variable regions came from constant-region reverse primers plus semi-nested Nested Universal Primer A PCR. Each CDR3 protein gets one entry after TCRdb re-called the 5' RACE reads with MiXCR. This table holds nearly 55,000 distinct CDR3 sequences, more than 20% found once. Germline CDR1 and CDR2: LGHNA and YSLEER. The CDR3 runs 16 residues. J was trimmed by 0 bases and V by 4 bases; bases with no gene match: 7. V gene TRBV4-3 combines with J gene TRBJ2-3; TRBD2 matches at 7 bases. The sequenced sample was tumor-infiltrating naive CD4+ T cells sorted from the breast tumor. Subset denoted: naive CD4+ T cells, CD4+CD45RA+CD25-. The source is a female donor with breast cancer. In DNA, the CDR3 is TGCGCCAGCAGCCGCGGGACTAACCCTAGCACAGATACGCAGTATTTT. Translating it yields CASSRGTNPSTDTQYF.